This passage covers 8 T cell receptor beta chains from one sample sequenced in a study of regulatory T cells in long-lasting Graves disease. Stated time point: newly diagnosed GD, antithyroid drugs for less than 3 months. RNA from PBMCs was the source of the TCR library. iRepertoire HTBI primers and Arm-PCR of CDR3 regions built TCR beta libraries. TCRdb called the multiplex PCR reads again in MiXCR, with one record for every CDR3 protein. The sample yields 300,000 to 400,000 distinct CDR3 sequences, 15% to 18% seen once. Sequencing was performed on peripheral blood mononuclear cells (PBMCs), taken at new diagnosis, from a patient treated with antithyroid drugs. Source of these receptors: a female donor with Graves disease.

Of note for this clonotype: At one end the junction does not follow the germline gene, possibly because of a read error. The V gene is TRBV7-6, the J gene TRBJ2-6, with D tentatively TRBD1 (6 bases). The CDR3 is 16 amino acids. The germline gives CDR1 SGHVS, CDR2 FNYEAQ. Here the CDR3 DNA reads TGTGCCAGCGGCTTCCAAGGGGGAATTGGGGCCAACGTCCTGACTTTC. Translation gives CASGFQGGIGANVLTF. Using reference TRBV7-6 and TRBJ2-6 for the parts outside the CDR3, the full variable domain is GAGVSQSPRYKVTKRGQDVALRCDPISGHVSLYWYRQALGQGPEFLTYFNYEAQQDKSGLPNDRFSAERPEGSISTLTIQRTEQRDSAMYRCASGFQGGIGANVLTFGAGSRLTVL.

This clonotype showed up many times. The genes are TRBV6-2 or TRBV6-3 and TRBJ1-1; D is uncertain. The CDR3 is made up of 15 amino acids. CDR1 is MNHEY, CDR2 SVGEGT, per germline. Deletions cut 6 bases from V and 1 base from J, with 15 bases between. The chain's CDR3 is CASRKQADPNTEAFF. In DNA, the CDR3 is TGTGCCAGCAGGAAACAAGCAGATCCGAACACTGAAGCTTTCTTT.

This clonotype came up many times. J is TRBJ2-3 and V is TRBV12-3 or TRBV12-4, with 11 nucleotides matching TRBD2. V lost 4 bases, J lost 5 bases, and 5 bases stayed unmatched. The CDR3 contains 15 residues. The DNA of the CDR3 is TGTGCCAGCAGTTACTTGACTAGCGGGATAGATACGCAGTATTTT. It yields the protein CASSYLTSGIDTQYF.

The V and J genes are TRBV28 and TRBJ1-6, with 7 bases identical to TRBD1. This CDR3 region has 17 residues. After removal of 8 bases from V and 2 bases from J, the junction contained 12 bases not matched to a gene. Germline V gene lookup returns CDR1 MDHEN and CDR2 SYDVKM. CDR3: CASRWGDRGPYNSPLHF. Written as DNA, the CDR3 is TGTGCCAGCCGATGGGGGGACAGAGGCCCCTATAATTCACCCCTCCACTTT.

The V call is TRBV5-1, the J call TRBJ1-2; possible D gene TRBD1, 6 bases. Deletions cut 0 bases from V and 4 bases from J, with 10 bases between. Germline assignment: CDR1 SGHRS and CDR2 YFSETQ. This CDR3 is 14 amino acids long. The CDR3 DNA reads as TGCGCCAGCAGCTTGGACTACAGGGTCTATGGCTACACCTTC. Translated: CASSLDYRVYGYTF.

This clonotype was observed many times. CDR3: CSALSEQTYEQYF. The DNA of the CDR3 is TGCAGTGCTCTGTCAGAACAGACCTACGAGCAGTACTTC. The chain has TRBV20-1 and TRBJ2-7; no reliable D call. The CDR3 covers 13 residues. Germline CDR1 is DFQATT and CDR2 is SNEGSKA (reference sequence). V lost 5 bases and J lost 2, with 13 bases in between.

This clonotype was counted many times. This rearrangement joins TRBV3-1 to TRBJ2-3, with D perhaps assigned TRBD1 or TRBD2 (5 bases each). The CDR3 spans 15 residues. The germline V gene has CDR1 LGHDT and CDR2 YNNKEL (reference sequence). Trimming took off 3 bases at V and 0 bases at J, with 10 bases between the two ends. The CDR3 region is CASSHPGTSTDTQYF. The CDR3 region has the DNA TGTGCCAGCAGCCACCCCGGGACCAGCACAGATACGCAGTATTTT.

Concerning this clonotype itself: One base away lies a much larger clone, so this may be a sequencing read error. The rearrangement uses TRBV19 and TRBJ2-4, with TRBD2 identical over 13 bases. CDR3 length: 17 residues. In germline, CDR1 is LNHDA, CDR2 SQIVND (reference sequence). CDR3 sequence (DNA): TGTGCCGGTAGTATGGGACTAGCGGGAAGAGGTGGAAACATTCAGTACTTC. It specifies CAGSMGLAGRGGNIQYF.